This T cell receptor beta chain was captured by sequencing in a study of graft-versus-host responses after intestinal transplantation. CDR1 is LGHNA, CDR2 YNFKEQ, per germline. This CDR3 is 15 amino acids long. Trimming pared 1 base from V and 0 bases from J, leaving 9 bases between. Of note for this clone: Its antigen is not identified.

Repertoires were generated with immunoSEQ multiplex PCR, while TCRdb's copy carries only in-frame clones and drops some. The top ten clones hold under 0.2% of a sample with some 120,000 clones, about nine tenths of them seen once. This TCR was recovered from a human donor who received an intestinal transplant. This specimen was unstimulated CD4+ T cells sorted from spleen or lymph node cells, taken before intestinal transplant. The V and J genes are TRBV4-2 and TRBJ1-2; D gene ambiguous. The CDR3 DNA reads as TGTGCCAGCAGCCAAGGGACTTCAACTAACTATGGCTACACCTTC. This codes for CASSQGTSTNYGYTF.